A few counts support the clone carrying this T cell receptor (beta chain). Antigen unknown. Isolating PBMCs gave at least 7 million of these cells per sample. Samples each had at least 6 micrograms of total RNA extracted. These data are taken from a study of blood T cells in healthy people across ages. Study results and limitations: A greater number of naive CD4+ cells and higher diversity distinguished long-lived donors from aged donors. Estimates based on one million T cells were treated as lower bounds.

Together with a sample-barcoded 5' primer, a J-beta primer mix was included in a second PCR lasting about 7 to 12 cycles. TCRdb processed the 5' RACE reads anew with MiXCR; each CDR3 protein has one entry. The sample has roughly 720,000 distinct CDR3 sequences; approximately 53% are singletons. Sequenced input: blood. The sequence came from a man at least 80 years old in good health.

CDR3 nucleotide sequence: TGTGCCAGCAGTGACGGCGTCGGAAACTATGGCTACACCTTC. Translating gives CASSDGVGNYGYTF. This rearrangement joins TRBV2 to TRBJ1-2; the D is unclear. Germline V gives CDR1 SNHLY, CDR2 FYNNEI. Deletions cut 3 bases from V and 2 bases from J, with 10 bases between. This CDR3 region has 14 residues.